The T cell receptor beta chain under discussion was sequenced for a study of human T cells and chemical hapten exposure (dated by TCRdb to the early 2020s). Looking at the study overall: For sensitization, 2% DPC in acetone was applied to a 2 cm by 2 cm area of upper inner arm skin. Weekly therapeutic DPC doses were additionally applied to the scalp of patients throughout the roughly 23-week study period. Patch testing was done on the upper back using Finn chambers containing 0.01% DPC, and results were scored after 6 days according to International Contact Dermatitis Research Group standards. Most of the patients in the cohort were female, and the cohort covered alopecia areata with under or over 50% scalp involvement, alopecia totalis and alopecia universalis. Libraries were pooled for sequencing, and per-sample TCR yields varied mainly because of small differences in library volumes within the pool. In alopecia patients, the study followed how the peripheral blood TCR repertoire changed in vivo over primary and secondary sensitization to diphenylcyclopropenone (DPC), a hapten. Blood was sampled from patients pre-sensitization (week 0) and at 2, 6 and about 24 weeks after DPC sensitization. Blood for TCR sequencing was provided by twenty-nine alopecia patients at one to four time points (pre-sensitization, 2, 6 and 24 weeks). What the study reported, not specific to this receptor: Because all patients had alopecia, a presumed autoimmune disease, the immune response of the patients might differ from that of healthy individuals. DPC sensitization did not change how many TCRs were above 1 in 1000 frequency, and no evidence was found of alterations in global repertoire structure. Repeated subsampling changed both the strength of the expansion versus patch-test correlation and the threshold at which the correlation became significant. The number of PT1 expanded TCRs positively correlated with patch test score, significant at thresholds 8, 16 and 32 but not 4. Expanded TCRs formed significantly more large CDR3 similarity clusters than pre-sensitization or healthy control sets, consistent with antigen-driven responses.

The sample holds a few counts of this clonotype. No antigen is known for it. Base qualities are not at hand, and no much larger clone is one base apart. What this sample's time point label stands for: pre-sensitization, week 0. Read against the paper, the sample's treatment or condition label means: therapeutic diphenylcyclopropenone sensitization with weekly scalp DPC. Blood at each patch-test visit was drawn before the patch test was applied. Patients were eligible if aged 18 to 70, diagnosed with alopecia and judged suitable for DPC therapy, and pregnant patients were excluded. Total RNA was extracted from unfractionated whole blood that had been collected in Tempus Blood RNA tubes. The library was prepared using RACE. Sequenced on a NextSeq 500. Library preparation attached unique molecular identifiers to individual cDNA molecules for quantitative, reproducible TCR counting. Both TCR alpha and TCR beta chains were sequenced from each blood RNA sample. The published analysis was carried out like this. A median of approximately 96,000 TCRs per sample was observed, with a range of about 20,000 to 690,600. The Decombinator software suite was used to annotate the V, J and CDR3 of the TCR reads. To make PS versus PT1 abundance plots, every sample was subsampled to the same number of TCRs (28,000). TCRs were defined as expanded if absent before sensitization and observed at least eight times at the 2-week time point. Clones were called with MiXCR by TCRdb after fastp trimmed the public reads at Q25, and only in-frame beta chains were retained. For every CDR3 protein sequence, its rows merge into one entry that carries the most common genes and DNA. Clone size and V and J calls follow TCRdb, not the original study. This sample is represented by tens of thousands of distinct CDR3 sequences; around 7.6% of them were singletons. Together, the top ten hold 1% to 1.5% of the sample.

The sample in question was whole blood, obtained in connection with sensitization to the hapten diphenylcyclopropenone (DPC). The TCR comes from a woman between 50 and 59 years old with alopecia areata. Some clones in this sample may be carry-over from other donors' samples.

The base sequence is TGTGCCAGCAGTACCCTCGACGGGGTAGTGGATGGCTACACCTTC. This encodes CASSTLDGVVDGYTF. The receptor chain draws on TRBV7-6 and TRBJ1-2; the D segment cannot be called with confidence. CDR1 and CDR2 were assigned from the germline V gene as SGHVS and FNYEAQ. From cysteine to phenylalanine, the CDR3 is 15 amino acids long. The entry retains the CDR3 DNA only, 45 bases that are in frame from base 1. Trimming costs V 6 bases and J 6 bases, and their ends lie 20 bases apart.